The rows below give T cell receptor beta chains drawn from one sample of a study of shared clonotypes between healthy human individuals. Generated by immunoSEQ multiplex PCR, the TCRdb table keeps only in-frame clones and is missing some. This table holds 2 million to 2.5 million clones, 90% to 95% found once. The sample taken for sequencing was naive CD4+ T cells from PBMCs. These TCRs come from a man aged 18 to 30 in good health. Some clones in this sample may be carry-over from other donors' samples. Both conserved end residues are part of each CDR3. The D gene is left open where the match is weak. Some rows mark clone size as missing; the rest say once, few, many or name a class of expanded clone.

CAISERRMNTEAFF	TGTGCCATCAGTGAGAGGCGAATGAACACTGAAGCTTTCTTT	.	TRBV10-3	TRBJ1-1	.
CASSPPGLAGGADTQYF	TGTGCCAGCAGCCCTCCGGGACTAGCGGGAGGGGCCGATACGCAGTATTTT	TRBD2	TRBV7-3	TRBJ2-3	.
CASSPDSGIQETQYF	TGTGCCAGCTCACCAGATAGCGGAATTCAAGAGACCCAGTACTTC	.	TRBV18	TRBJ2-5	.
CASSLGAGTYF	TGTGCCAGCAGCTTAGGGGCCGGCACGTACTTC	.	TRBV7-2	TRBJ2-7	.
CASSLYQDPGNTIYF	TGTGCCAGCAGCTTATACCAGGATCCTGGAAACACCATATATTTT	.	TRBV11-2	TRBJ1-3	.
CASSKVTSQPQHF	TGTGCCAGCAGCAAAGTAACCAGTCAGCCCCAGCATTTT	.	TRBV21-1	TRBJ1-5	.
CAISERLGGETQYF	TGTGCCATCAGTGAAAGGCTAGGGGGAGAGACCCAGTACTTC	.	TRBV10-3	TRBJ2-5	.
CASSLHSSGRAGETQYF	TGCGCCAGCAGCTTGCACTCTAGCGGGAGGGCCGGAGAGACCCAGTACTTC	TRBD2	TRBV5-1	TRBJ2-5	.
CASSLAGAPTDTQYF	TGTGCCAGCAGTCTAGCGGGAGCACCGACAGATACGCAGTATTTT	TRBD2	TRBV25-1	TRBJ2-3	once
CASSSMTDIFFMNTEAFF	TGTGCCAGCAGCTCGATGACAGACATCTTCTTCATGAACACTGAAGCTTTCTTT	.	TRBV5-4	TRBJ1-1	.
CASRYRGSYGYTF	TGTGCCAGCAGATACAGGGGGAGCTATGGCTACACCTTC	TRBD1	TRBV6-6	TRBJ1-2	.
CASSLGQYNEQFF	TGTGCCAGCAGTTTAGGGCAGTACAATGAGCAGTTCTTC	.	TRBV28	TRBJ2-1	.
CASSPGAFRNTEAFF	TGTGCCAGCAGCCCAGGGGCTTTTCGGAACACTGAAGCTTTCTTT	.	TRBV9	TRBJ1-1	.
CASRKPGLQYF	TGTGCCAGCAGGAAGCCAGGTTTGCAGTACTTC	.	TRBV28	TRBJ2-7	.
CASTGISQPQHF	TGTGCCAGCACAGGGATCAGTCAGCCCCAGCATTTT	.	TRBV28	TRBJ1-5	.
CASSNRVGETQYF	TGTGCCAGCTCAAACAGGGTCGGGGAGACCCAGTACTTC	.	TRBV18	TRBJ2-5	.
CASSARRTSGSFNEQFF	TGTGCCAGCAGTGCCCGAAGGACTAGCGGGAGTTTCAATGAGCAGTTCTTC	TRBD2	TRBV6-1	TRBJ2-1	.
CASSLRGETQYF	TGTGCCAGCAGTTTACGAGGGGAGACCCAGTACTTC	.	TRBV27	TRBJ2-5	.
CASSPRQGSYEQYF	TGTGCCAGCAGCCCTCGACAGGGCTCCTACGAGCAGTACTTC	TRBD1	TRBV7-2	TRBJ2-7	.
CASSLGLAALADTQYF	TGCGCCAGCAGCTTGGGACTCGCGGCACTGGCAGATACGCAGTATTTT	.	TRBV5-1	TRBJ2-3	.
CASSRRQDYEQYF	TGTGCCAGCAGTCGTAGACAGGACTACGAGCAGTACTTC	.	TRBV7-9	TRBJ2-7	.
CASSFEARNTEAFF	TGCGCCAGCAGCTTTGAGGCAAGGAACACTGAAGCTTTCTTT	.	TRBV5-1	TRBJ1-1	once
CASSISGADTEAFF	TGCGCCAGCAGCATCTCGGGGGCGGACACTGAAGCTTTCTTT	.	TRBV5-1	TRBJ1-1	once
CASSPRERQPDEQFF	TGTGCCAGCAGCCCCCGGGAGCGCCAACCCGATGAGCAGTTCTTC	.	TRBV11-2	TRBJ2-1	.
CASSLDTGGTGYEQYF	TGTGCCAGCAGCTTAGATACAGGGGGCACGGGATACGAGCAGTACTTC	TRBD1	TRBV7-2	TRBJ2-7	.
CASSITGMNTEAFF	TGCGCCAGCAGCATTACAGGGATGAACACTGAAGCTTTCTTT	.	TRBV5-1	TRBJ1-1	.
CASSQLWTLADNEQFF	TGCGCCAGCAGCCAATTGTGGACATTAGCGGACAATGAGCAGTTCTTC	.	TRBV4-1	TRBJ2-1	.
CASSSDQGKNTEAFF	TGTGCCAGCAGCTCTGATCAGGGGAAGAACACTGAAGCTTTCTTT	.	TRBV7-9	TRBJ1-1	.
CASSSRAESGYTF	TGTGCCAGCAGTTCGCGCGCCGAATCCGGCTACACCTTC	.	TRBV27	TRBJ1-2	once
CASSIQQGGTDTQYF	TGTGCCAGTAGTATCCAGCAGGGTGGCACAGATACGCAGTATTTT	.	TRBV19	TRBJ2-3	.
CASRLSPGAVNIQYF	TGTGCCAGCAGACTCTCTCCGGGGGCAGTTAACATTCAGTACTTC	.	TRBV6-1	TRBJ2-4	.
CATSRGTGSSGNTIYF	TGTGCCACCAGCCGGGGAACCGGCAGCTCTGGAAACACCATATATTTT	.	TRBV15	TRBJ1-3	.
CASSVGSGTEAFF	TGTGCCAGCAGCGTAGGGTCGGGCACTGAAGCTTTCTTT	.	TRBV9	TRBJ1-1	.
CASSLPGDEQFF	TGCGCCAGCAGCTTGCCAGGGGATGAGCAGTTCTTC	.	TRBV5-1	TRBJ2-1	.
CASSHVGTGANEQYF	TGTGCCAGCAGCCACGTCGGGACAGGGGCAAACGAGCAGTACTTC	TRBD1	TRBV5-8	TRBJ2-7	once
CASKRDAYEQYF	TGTGCCAGCAAGCGGGACGCCTACGAGCAGTACTTC	TRBD2	TRBV2	TRBJ2-7	.
CASSQGAANEKLFF	TGTGCCAGCAGCCAGGGGGCGGCTAATGAAAAACTGTTTTTT	TRBD1	TRBV6-5	TRBJ1-4	.
CASRTSVAGTDTQYF	TGTGCCAGCAGGACTAGCGTGGCTGGCACAGATACGCAGTATTTT	TRBD2	TRBV27	TRBJ2-3	.
CASRGLNYGYTF	TGTGCCAGCAGGGGGCTTAACTATGGCTACACCTTC	.	TRBV27	TRBJ1-2	.
CASSSHRIHEQYF	TGTGCCAGCAGCTCCCACCGGATTCACGAGCAGTACTTC	.	TRBV11-2	TRBJ2-7	.
CASSLRALAESSYNEQFF	TGCGCCAGCAGCTTGCGGGCCCTAGCGGAGAGCTCCTACAATGAGCAGTTCTTC	TRBD2	TRBV5-1	TRBJ2-1	.
CASSAAGASYEQYF	TGTGCCAGCAGCGCGGCAGGGGCCTCCTACGAGCAGTACTTC	.	TRBV9	TRBJ2-7	.
CASTRVGKNIQYF	TGTGCCAGCACTAGGGTGGGCAAAAACATTCAGTACTTC	.	TRBV6-5	TRBJ2-4	.
CASSFVRDQPQHF	TGTGCCAGCAGTTTCGTTAGGGATCAGCCCCAGCATTTT	.	TRBV27	TRBJ1-5	.
CASSQQGADYGYTF	TGCGCCAGCAGCCAACAGGGGGCGGACTATGGCTACACCTTC	TRBD1	TRBV5-1	TRBJ1-2	.
CASSVATGAGDTGELFF	TGTGCCAGCAGCGTAGCCACTGGGGCAGGTGACACCGGGGAGCTGTTTTTT	.	TRBV9	TRBJ2-2	.
CASRDPRAGVFSGANVLTF	TGTGCCAGCAGGGACCCTCGGGCGGGGGTTTTCTCTGGGGCCAACGTCCTGACTTTC	TRBD2	TRBV7-6	TRBJ2-6	.